This T cell receptor (beta chain) was captured in a study of T cells in Graves' hyperthyroidism and ophthalmopathy. Overall study findings and caveats: Most thyroid clonotypes expanded above 0.001 appeared in blood too. Ophthalmopathy was predicted by the model a median of 6.5 months ahead of onset.

From more than 9.5 ml of fresh peripheral blood, PBMCs were isolated. RNA transcripts gave rise to amplified TCR beta CDR3 regions. The HTBI primer set drove a first-round RT-PCR of the TCR CDR3. TCRdb processed the multiplex PCR reads anew with MiXCR; each CDR3 protein has one entry. Among under 250,000 distinct CDR3 sequences listed, approximately 25% were seen once. Germline CDR1 MNHEY, CDR2 SMNVEV (reference sequence). The CDR3 spans 14 residues. The V end lost 3 bases, the J end lost 7 bases, and 12 bases lay between the germline ends. This clonotype came up many times. The antigen is undetermined.

The TCR sequence derives from a woman aged 35 to 49 with Graves' ophthalmopathy. The sample was blood. The chain combines TRBV27 with TRBJ2-2; D possibly uses TRBD1 or TRBD2 (6 bases each). Here the CDR3 DNA reads TGTGCCAGCAGTTTCGGGGGCGAAGGCGGGGAGCTGTTTTTT. Its translation is CASSFGGEGGELFF.